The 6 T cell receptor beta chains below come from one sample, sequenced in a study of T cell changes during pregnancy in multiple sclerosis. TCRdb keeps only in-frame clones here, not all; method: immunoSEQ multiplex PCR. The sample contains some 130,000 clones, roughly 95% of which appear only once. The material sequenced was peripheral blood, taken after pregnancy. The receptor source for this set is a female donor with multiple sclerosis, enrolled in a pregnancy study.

The CDR3 DNA is TGTGCCAGCAGCTTCCGGGACAGGAGGCTCTCTGGGGCCAACGTCCTGACTTTC. Its protein product is CASSFRDRRLSGANVLTF. The chain combines TRBV5-6 with TRBJ2-6; 8 nucleotides line up with TRBD1. V lost 2 bases, J lost 0 bases, and 7 bases stayed unmatched. The CDR3 contains 18 residues. The germline V gene has CDR1 SGHDT and CDR2 YYEEEE.

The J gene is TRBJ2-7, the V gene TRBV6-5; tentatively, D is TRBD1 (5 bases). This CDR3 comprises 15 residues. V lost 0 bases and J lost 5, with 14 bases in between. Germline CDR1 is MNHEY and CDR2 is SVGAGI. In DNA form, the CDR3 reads TGTGCCAGCAGTTACTCAGGGGCTATCCCCCACGAGCAGTACTTC. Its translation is CASSYSGAIPHEQYF.

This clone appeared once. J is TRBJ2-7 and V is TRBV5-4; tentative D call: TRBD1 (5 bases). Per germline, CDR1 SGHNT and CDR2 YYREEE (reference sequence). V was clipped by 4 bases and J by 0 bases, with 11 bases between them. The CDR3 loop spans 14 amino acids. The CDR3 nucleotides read TGTGCCAGCAGCATGGACATAACCTCCTACGAGCAGTACTTC. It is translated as CASSMDITSYEQYF.

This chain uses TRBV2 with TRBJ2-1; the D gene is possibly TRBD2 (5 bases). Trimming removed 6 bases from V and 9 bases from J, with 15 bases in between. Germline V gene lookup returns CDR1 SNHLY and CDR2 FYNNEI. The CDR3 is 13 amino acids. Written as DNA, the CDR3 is TGTGCCAGCAGCCGGGAAACTAACCCTGAGCAGTTCTTC. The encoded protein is CASSRETNPEQFF.

The DNA for the CDR3 is TGTGCCAGCAGCCCCCCGCTAGCCCTCAATGAGCAGTTCTTC. Translating gives CASSPPLALNEQFF. This chain links TRBV7-9 with TRBJ2-1; TRBD2 is a possible D gene (5 bases). The CDR3 runs 14 residues. The germline V and J ends were trimmed by 5 bases and 6 bases, with 14 bases remaining between them. Germline-derived CDR1 and CDR2 are SEHNR and FQNEAQ (reference sequence).

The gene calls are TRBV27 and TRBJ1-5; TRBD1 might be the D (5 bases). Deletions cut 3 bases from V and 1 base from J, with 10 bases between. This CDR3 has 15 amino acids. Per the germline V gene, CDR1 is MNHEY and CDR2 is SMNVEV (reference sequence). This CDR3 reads CASSFAGGSNQPQHF. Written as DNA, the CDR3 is TGTGCCAGCAGTTTCGCGGGGGGGAGCAATCAGCCCCAGCATTTT.